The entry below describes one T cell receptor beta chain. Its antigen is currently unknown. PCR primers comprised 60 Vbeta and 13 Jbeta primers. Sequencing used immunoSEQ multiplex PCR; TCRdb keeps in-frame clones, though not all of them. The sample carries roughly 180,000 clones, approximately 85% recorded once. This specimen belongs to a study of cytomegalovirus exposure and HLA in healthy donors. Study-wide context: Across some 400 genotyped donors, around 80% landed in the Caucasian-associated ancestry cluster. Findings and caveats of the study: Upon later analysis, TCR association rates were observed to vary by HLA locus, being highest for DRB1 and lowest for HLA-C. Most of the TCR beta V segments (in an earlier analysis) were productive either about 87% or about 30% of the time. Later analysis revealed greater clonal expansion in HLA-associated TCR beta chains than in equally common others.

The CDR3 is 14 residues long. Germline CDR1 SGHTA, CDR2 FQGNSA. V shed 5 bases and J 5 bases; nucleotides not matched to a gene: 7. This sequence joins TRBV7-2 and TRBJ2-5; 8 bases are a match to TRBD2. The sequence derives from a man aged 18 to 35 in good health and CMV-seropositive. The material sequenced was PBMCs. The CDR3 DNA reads TGTGCCAGCAGCCCAGCGGGGGTAGGGGAGACCCAGTACTTC. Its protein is CASSPAGVGETQYF.